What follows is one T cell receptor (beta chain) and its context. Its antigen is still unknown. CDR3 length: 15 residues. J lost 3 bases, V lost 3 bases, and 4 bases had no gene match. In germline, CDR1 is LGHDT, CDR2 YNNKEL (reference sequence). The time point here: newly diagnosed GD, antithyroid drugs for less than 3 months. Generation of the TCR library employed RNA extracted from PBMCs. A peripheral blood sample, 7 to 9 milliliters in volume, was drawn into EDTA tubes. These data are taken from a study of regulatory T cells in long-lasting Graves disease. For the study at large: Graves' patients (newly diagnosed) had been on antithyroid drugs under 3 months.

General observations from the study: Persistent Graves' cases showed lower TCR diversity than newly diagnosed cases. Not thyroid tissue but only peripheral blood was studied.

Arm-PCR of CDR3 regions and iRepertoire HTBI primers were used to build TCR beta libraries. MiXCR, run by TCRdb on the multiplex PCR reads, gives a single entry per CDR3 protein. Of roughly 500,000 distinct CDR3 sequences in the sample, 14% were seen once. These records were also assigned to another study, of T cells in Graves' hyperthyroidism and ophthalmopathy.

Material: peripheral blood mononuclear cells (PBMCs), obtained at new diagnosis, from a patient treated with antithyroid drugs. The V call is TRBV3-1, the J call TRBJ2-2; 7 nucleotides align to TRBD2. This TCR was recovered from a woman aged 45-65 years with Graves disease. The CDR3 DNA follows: TGTGCCAGCAGCCAGCGGGAGACTTACACCGGGGAGCTGTTTTTT. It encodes CASSQRETYTGELFF.